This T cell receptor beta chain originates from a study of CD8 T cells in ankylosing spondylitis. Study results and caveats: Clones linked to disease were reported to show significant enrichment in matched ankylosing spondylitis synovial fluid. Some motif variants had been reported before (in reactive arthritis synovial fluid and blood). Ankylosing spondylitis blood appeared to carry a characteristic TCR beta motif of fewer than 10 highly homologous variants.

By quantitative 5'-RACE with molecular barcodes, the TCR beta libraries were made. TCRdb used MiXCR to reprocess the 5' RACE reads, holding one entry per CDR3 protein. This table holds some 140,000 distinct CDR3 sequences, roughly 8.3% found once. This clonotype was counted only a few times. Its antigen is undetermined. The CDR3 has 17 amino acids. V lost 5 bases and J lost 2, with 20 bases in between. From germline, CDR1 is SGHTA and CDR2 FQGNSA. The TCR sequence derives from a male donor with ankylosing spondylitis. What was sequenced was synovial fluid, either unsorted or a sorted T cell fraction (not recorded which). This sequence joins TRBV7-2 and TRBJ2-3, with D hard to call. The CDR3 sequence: CASSPRVRPTFTDTQYF. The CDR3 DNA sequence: TGTGCCAGCAGCCCCCGGGTTAGGCCAACCTTCACAGATACGCAGTATTTT.